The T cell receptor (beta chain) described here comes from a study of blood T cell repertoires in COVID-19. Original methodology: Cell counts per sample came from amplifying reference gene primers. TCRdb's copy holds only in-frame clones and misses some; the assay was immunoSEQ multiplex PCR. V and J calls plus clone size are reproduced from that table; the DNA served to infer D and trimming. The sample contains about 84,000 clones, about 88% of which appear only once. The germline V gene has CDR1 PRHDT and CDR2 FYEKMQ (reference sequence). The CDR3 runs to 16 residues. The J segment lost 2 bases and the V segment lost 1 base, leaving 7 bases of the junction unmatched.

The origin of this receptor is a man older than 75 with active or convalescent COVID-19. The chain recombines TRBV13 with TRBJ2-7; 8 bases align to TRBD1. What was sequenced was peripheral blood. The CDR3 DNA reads TGTGCCAGCAGCTTAGAACAGGGGGGACGCACCTACGAGCAGTACTTC. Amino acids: CASSLEQGGRTYEQYF.